This T cell receptor (beta chain) comes out of a study of OX40 agonist ivuxolimab in advanced cancers. The CDR3 totals 14 residues. J lost 4 bases, V lost 2 bases, and 2 bases had no gene match. The V gene's germline CDR1 is SGHRS and CDR2 YFSETQ. Generated by immunoSEQ multiplex PCR, the TCRdb table keeps only in-frame clones and is missing some. The table lists 58,000 or so clones, around 83% of them singletons. Here the sequenced sample was CD4+ or CD8+ T cells sorted from blood, taken in a trial of the OX40 agonist ivuxolimab. The rearrangement uses TRBV5-1 and TRBJ2-5; 10 nucleotides match TRBD2. The receptor was isolated from an adult with an advanced solid tumor such as melanoma, head and neck, liver or kidney cancer. This chain's CDR3 is CASSLLAGGETQYF. CDR3 DNA: TGCGCCAGCAGCTTATTAGCGGGGGGAGAGACCCAGTACTTC.